This TCR beta chain was identified in a study of cytomegalovirus exposure and HLA in healthy donors (dated by TCRdb to 2016 to 2017). Turning to the overall study: An earlier analysis of 550 to 700 of the donors reported 250 to 350 Gb of sequence data and 100 million to 140 million unique TCR beta sequences from around 200 million T cells. An early release that covered about 600 HLA-typed donors contained approximately 320 gigabases of sequencing data and around 85 million unique TCR sequences. Of the roughly 400 genotyped donors, roughly 85% fell in the genetic ancestry cluster associated with self-reported Caucasian donors. The study was designed to test whether signatures of past pathogen exposure could be identified by cataloging public T cell receptors. The study profiled the T cell repertoires of about 640 subjects by immunosequencing and related them to cytomegalovirus serostatus. Along with the approximately 600-subject first cohort, a separate validation cohort of over 90 different subjects was used. To predict cytomegalovirus infection status, the study combined high-throughput TCR immunosequencing, statistical association of individual TCRs with disease status, and machine learning. A later analysis re-analyzed previously published TCR beta repertoires from about 730 donors and added high-resolution HLA genotyping to study TCR occurrence patterns. Rather than using new phenotypic data, the later analysis identified candidate immune exposures from TCR beta sequences and from how often those sequences occurred across donors. In an earlier analysis of 587 of the donors, high-throughput TCR beta sequencing was used to judge whether each TCR beta V gene segment behaved as functional or pseudogenic. Donor age, sex, ethnicity and CMV serostatus were compiled together with the repertoire data. A later genetic analysis used genome-wide SNP genotypes for about 65% of the roughly 700 donors, treating that subset as a discovery cohort. Every repertoire in the discovery cohort had been generated on one and the same sequencing platform. HLA typing included class I and class II loci at four-digit resolution. Typing coverage differed by locus: A, B, C, DRB1 and DQB1 were typed in about 629-630 donors, DQA1 in roughly 500, DPA1 in some 610, and DPB1 in 450 to 490. Several DR-DQ haplotypes were handled as single units for association and clustering, since linkage in the cohort was strong. Among some 400 genotyped donors of the cohort, an average of approximately 230,000 unique TCR beta nucleotide sequences were sequenced per donor, roughly 20% of them non-productive.

Libraries were prepared through the immunoSEQ multiplex PCR assay. For the multiplex PCR, a mixture combining 60 forward primers for TCR Vbeta segments and 13 reverse primers for TCR Jbeta segments was used. A multiplex PCR assay on genomic DNA amplified the CDR3 region of rearranged TCR beta genes. Amplified TCR beta libraries were sequenced as 87-base-pair reads on the Illumina HiSeq System. Concerning the study's data processing: A later analysis counted about 82 million unique TCR beta chains across the 500 to 850 repertoires, and 9 million to 14 million of these chains were shared by at least two donors. Raw reads were error-corrected and collapsed into unique sequences with a nearest-neighbor algorithm that merged closely related sequences to remove PCR and sequencing errors. To assign V, D and J gene segments, CDR3 sequences were aligned to IMGT reference sequences. For a sequence to be retained, at least a six-nucleotide match to both a V gene segment and a J gene segment was required. A rearrangement counted as productive if the CDR3 had no stop codons and remained in frame with V and J, and every other rearrangement counted as non-productive. Following IMGT convention, CDR3 was defined as the stretch from the second conserved V-encoded cysteine up to the conserved J-encoded phenylalanine. The earlier analysis of 587 of the donors excluded sequences that lacked an unambiguous match to a single V gene segment. In an earlier analysis of more than 500 of the donors, a V segment was called functional when productive rearrangements were above 56.7%, and segregating when the standard deviation between donors exceeded 5%. A statistical classification framework was developed to diagnose cytomegalovirus status using the catalog of TCR beta chain sequences. V and J gene assignment, in a later analysis, came from comparing TCR nucleotide sequences with IMGT/GENE-DB human TR gene sequences. A later analysis assigned CDR3 sequences and most-parsimonious VDJ recombination scenarios with the TCRdist pipeline. In a later analysis, every TCR beta chain was defined by the combination of its CDR3 amino acid sequence and its V-gene family, and reads without a unique V-gene family were dropped. A later analysis removed several hundred highly shared, low-generation-probability nucleotide sequences to deal with suspected cross-contamination and a sequencing artifact. A later analysis calculated a clonal expansion index for each public chain from normalized within-repertoire ranks of inferred template counts. In a later analysis, generation probabilities were computed using a VDJ recombination model fitted to out-of-frame rearrangements, and the results were checked against IGoR. Hypergeometric tests were used in a later analysis to score TCR-TCR, TCR-HLA and TCR-CMV co-occurrence, with a repertoire-size bias correction applied to the TCR pairs. False discovery rates were estimated in a later analysis by permuting HLA or CMV assignments 20 times. In a later analysis, co-occurring TCRs were grouped with DBSCAN, and TCRdist sequence similarity was added when clustering was performed within HLA-allele-positive subsets. For co-occurrence clustering, repertoires with fewer than 30,000 or more than 120,000 public chains were excluded, along with 4 to 6 repertoires with anomalous nucleotide sharing. Entries here come from immuneACCESS through TCRdb and include only in-frame sequences with V and J called. Some clones fail to appear in such tables; in the studies checked, an unresolved V gene covers under half of the shortfall, and the cause of the remainder is unknown. The DNA gave D and trimming, while V, J and clone size come from that table. Here the sample has about 140,000 clones; nearly 80% occur a single time. The biggest ten clones account for about 5% of the sample.

Study-level results and caveats: Linkage disequilibrium might explain the correlated functional status among segregating V segments, but an unknown experimental factor could not be ruled out. The presence/absence analyses assumed that sequencing depth was roughly uniform across donors, and that assumption may not be true. Because counts were too low, roughly 17 rarely observed V segments, including chromosome 9 orphons, were left out of the earlier analysis of approximately 500 of the donors. A further reported finding was that TCR beta sequences accurately predicted the HLA-A and HLA-B alleles for most subjects in the first cohort. The 87-base-pair reads could not distinguish some IMGT-functional V segments, including TRBV6-2 and TRBV6-3, so those segments were excluded. Most TCR sequences were seen in very few donors, while some public TCRs were found in many individuals. According to a later genetic analysis, donors in an Asian-associated ancestry cluster had fewer N-insertions in productive TCRs than the roughly 660-donor mean. The only immune exposure information available for the cohort was CMV serostatus. The authors suggested that the approach could potentially be generalized to other disease states and immunological phenotypes. In a later genetic analysis, a missense DCLRE1C variant was associated with V-gene and J-gene trimming of TCR beta chains, and the association was replicated in an independent cohort. Only TCR beta chains were sequenced in this cohort, and the absence of alpha or paired-chain data limited detectable features. Broadly in line with IMGT annotations, most TCR beta V segments showed up in productive rearrangements about 87% or about 30% of the time in an earlier analysis of approximately 640 of the donors. Specific HLA alleles were associated with 16,951 TCR beta sequences at a false discovery rate of 0.05 in a later analysis. In a later analysis, HLA-associated TCR beta chains showed more clonal expansion and lower generation probabilities than non-associated chains that were equally common. In vitro tests confirmed that a few of the cytomegalovirus-associated TCR beta chains recognize cytomegalovirus antigens. Cytomegalovirus status was reported to be diagnosed by the classifier with high specificity and sensitivity in both the original and validation cohorts. A total of fewer than 200 TCR beta chains were listed by the study as associated with cytomegalovirus. In a later analysis, several top co-occurrence clusters were reported to appear linked to parvovirus B19, influenza, CMV and Epstein-Barr virus. Assigning TCR associations to individual alleles was difficult when HLA alleles, especially DR and DQ, strongly co-occurred. A later analysis found that most CMV-associated TCR beta chains appeared HLA-restricted, with HLA associations seemingly driven largely by CMV exposure. Because some donors lacked HLA typing at each locus, the association tests relied only on the typed subset. A later analysis found that TCR association rates varied across HLA loci, with DRB1 alleles showing the most associated TCRs and HLA-C alleles the fewest. A cluster of highly shared sequence variants was judged likely to be a technical artifact of the sequencing pipeline.

CDR1 and CDR2, per the germline V gene, are SGHTA and FQGNSA. The CDR3 spans 16 residues, from the cysteine through the phenylalanine. CDR3 DNA only is kept here, 48 bases in frame from base 1. A distance of 13 bases separates the germline ends of V and J, which lose 4 bases and 0 bases respectively. For this clone: Its recognized antigen is unknown. Base qualities are not provided; no much larger clone lies one nucleotide away.

In total, 600 or so healthy bone marrow donors made up the cohort. Cohort members were all nominally healthy when sampled, although unrecorded immune exposures were likely present. The donor was CMV seronegative and was included in the group of hundreds of seronegative cohort members. Each donor provided a peripheral blood sample, and peripheral blood mononuclear cells were used for TCR beta sequencing. Genomic DNA was extracted from the blood cell samples with the Qiagen DNeasy Blood Extraction Kit. Source material: PBMCs. This clonotype was obtained from a male donor in good health and CMV-seronegative. The chain employs TRBV7-2 and TRBJ1-3; the D gene identity is not certain. The CDR3 protein: CASSSLGLYSGNTIYF. The base sequence is TGTGCCAGCAGCTCGCTTGGACTCTACTCTGGAAACACCATATATTTT.